The 30 T cell receptor beta chains below were found in one sample sequenced in a study of cytomegalovirus exposure and HLA in healthy donors. Vbeta (60) and Jbeta (13) primers were used in the PCR. Measured with immunoSEQ multiplex PCR; TCRdb has only the in-frame clones, and not every one. The sample records some 170,000 clones, 70% to 90% being singletons. The sample taken for sequencing was PBMCs. The source of these receptors is a woman in her 30s in good health and CMV-seropositive.

This chain links TRBV28 with TRBJ1-6, with D unclear. The CDR3 is made up of 17 amino acids. Trimming took off 2 bases at V and 2 bases at J, with 13 bases between the two ends. Per the germline V gene, CDR1 is MDHEN and CDR2 is SYDVKM. DNA for the CDR3: TGTGCCAGCAGTTTAATCTCCGGAGACCCCTATAATTCACCCCTCCACTTT. It translates to CASSLISGDPYNSPLHF.

This clone has more than one count but fewer than ten. The genes are TRBV7-2 and TRBJ2-5; TRBD2 aligns across 12 bases. Germline trimming cut 0 bases from V and 5 bases from J; bases unmatched to any gene: 4. Germline V gene data show CDR1 as SGHTA and CDR2 as FQGNSA. The length of the CDR3 is 16 residues. The CDR3 region is CASSLAASGGAETQYF. DNA for the CDR3: TGTGCCAGCAGCTTAGCTGCTAGCGGGGGGGCGGAGACCCAGTACTTC. Looking up the rest from reference TRBV7-2 and TRBJ2-5 gives the full variable domain: GAGVSQSPSNKVTEKGKDVELRCDPISGHTALYWYRQSLGQGLEFLIYFQGNSAPDKSGLPSDRFSAERTGGSVSTLTIQRTQQEDSAVYLCASSLAASGGAETQYFGPGTRLLVL.

The rearrangement links TRBV6-5 to TRBJ2-7; D might be TRBD2 (6 bases). CDR3 length equals 14 residues. The V and J ends lost 6 bases and 6 bases respectively, with 18 bases between them. CDR1 and CDR2 from the germline V gene are MNHEY and SVGAGI. The CDR3 sequence: CASRGWGERSEQYF. CDR3 bases: TGTGCCAGCAGGGGGTGGGGGGAACGGTCCGAGCAGTACTTC.

The chain uses TRBV7-9 and TRBJ2-3; TRBD1 matches 7 bases. With 3 bases clipped from V and 0 bases from J, the junction kept 9 bases outside the gene matches. There are 17 residues in the CDR3. Germline CDR1 is SEHNR and CDR2 is FQNEAQ (reference sequence). CDR3 protein: CASSLTNLDRSTDTQYF. The CDR3 DNA follows: TGTGCCAGCAGCTTGACCAACCTGGACAGGAGCACAGATACGCAGTATTTT.

This sequence joins TRBV9 and TRBJ1-1; 7 bases are shared with TRBD1. The CDR3 is 16 residues long. Trimming cost V 6 bases and J 3 bases; bases outside gene matches: 14. Germline assignment: CDR1 SGDLS and CDR2 YYNGEE. CDR3 loop: CASTRQGDWSDTEAFF. DNA of the CDR3: TGTGCCAGCACCAGGCAGGGGGACTGGAGTGACACTGAAGCTTTCTTT.

The CDR3 DNA sequence: TGCGCCAGCAGCCTTACAGGGGCTCGGCTCCCAACTAATGAAAAACTGTTTTTT. This gives the protein CASSLTGARLPTNEKLFF. This chain connects TRBV4-1 to TRBJ1-4; 7 positions agree with TRBD1. The CDR3 is made up of 18 amino acids. J lost 0 bases, V lost 4 bases, and 11 bases had no gene match. Germline loops: CDR1 MGHRA, CDR2 YSYEKL.

The CDR3 here is CASSQGQSSNQPQHF. CDR3 in DNA: TGTGCCAGCAGCCAGGGACAGAGCAGCAATCAGCCCCAGCATTTT. The V call is TRBV4-2, the J call TRBJ1-5; 7 bases agree with TRBD1. The CDR3 is 15 residues long. Germline V gives CDR1 LGHNA, CDR2 YNFKEQ. Unmatched junction bases numbered 3, after V lost 3 bases and J lost 1 base.

This clone has more than one count but fewer than ten. V is TRBV7-2 and J is TRBJ1-2, with a tentative D call TRBD1 (6 bases). Germline V gene lookup returns CDR1 SGHTA and CDR2 FQGNSA. V lost 5 bases and J 3 bases, leaving 19 bases between the germline ends. The CDR3 sequence is 16 residues long. This chain's CDR3 is CASSQIPRDTDYGYTF. CDR3 DNA sequence: TGTGCCAGCAGCCAAATCCCCCGGGACACGGACTATGGCTACACCTTC.

The V gene is TRBV5-1, the J gene TRBJ1-2; 7 bases line up with TRBD1. Germline-derived CDR1 and CDR2 are SGHRS and YFSETQ. This CDR3 has 15 residues. The V gene end was trimmed by 4 bases and the J gene end by 4 bases; junction bases not matched to a gene: 10. The CDR3 sequence: CASSPDRLGVYGYTF. CDR3 DNA sequence: TGCGCCAGCAGCCCGGACAGGTTGGGGGTCTATGGCTACACCTTC.

This clone is a singleton in its sample. The J gene is TRBJ2-5, the V gene TRBV6-6; 10 bases fit TRBD2. Germline CDR1 and CDR2: MNHNY and SVGAGI (reference sequence). The CDR3 runs to 16 residues. J lost 6 bases, V lost 6 bases, and 13 bases had no gene match. The CDR3 DNA reads as TGTGCCAGCAGACTACTCTCTAGCGGGGGTTTGAAGACCCAGTACTTC. Amino acid sequence: CASRLLSSGGLKTQYF.

This clone was recorded a few times. The chain carries TRBV5-6 and TRBJ2-5; 11 bases are a match to TRBD2. The CDR3 loop spans 15 amino acids. Germline assignment: CDR1 SGHDT and CDR2 YYEEEE. V trimming: 3 bases; J trimming: 1 base; junction bases outside the gene matches: 2. Written as DNA, the CDR3 is TGTGCCAGCAGCTGGGGACTAGCGGTCCAAGAGACCCAGTACTTC. Translation: CASSWGLAVQETQYF.

This clone was seen a handful of times. This chain connects TRBV2 to TRBJ2-7, with 10 bases matching TRBD1. Per germline, CDR1 SNHLY and CDR2 FYNNEI. V lost 6 bases to trimming and J lost 1 base; unmatched junction nucleotides: 3. This CDR3 contains 14 residues. The CDR3 is CASSRTGGSYEQYF. The DNA of the CDR3 is TGTGCCAGCAGCAGGACAGGGGGTTCCTACGAGCAGTACTTC.

The V gene is TRBV6-5, the J gene TRBJ1-3; tentatively, D is TRBD1 (5 bases). The V gene lost 6 bases and the J gene lost 4 bases, with 13 bases spanning the gap. The V gene's germline CDR1 is MNHEY and CDR2 SVGAGI. The CDR3 has 14 residues. The CDR3 sequence: CASRPGQPGNTIYF. The CDR3 DNA is TGTGCCAGCAGACCAGGGCAGCCGGGAAACACCATATATTTT.

V is TRBV18 and J is TRBJ1-4; D unclear. Deletions cut 8 bases from V and 2 bases from J, with 6 bases between. Germline lookup yields CDR1 KGHSH and CDR2 LQKENI. CDR3 length: 12 amino acids. The CDR3 sequence is CASTRTNEKLFF. The DNA of the CDR3 is TGTGCCAGCACCAGGACTAATGAAAAACTGTTTTTT.

The rearrangement links TRBV4-3 to TRBJ2-1; D is unresolved. The CDR3 loop spans 16 amino acids. The germline V and J ends were trimmed by 0 bases and 2 bases, with 11 bases remaining between them. Germline loops: CDR1 LGHNA, CDR2 YSLEER. Here the CDR3 reads CASSQDRRPAYNEQFF. CDR3 nucleotides: TGCGCCAGCAGCCAAGATCGCAGGCCAGCCTACAATGAGCAGTTCTTC.

This chain connects TRBV27 to TRBJ2-3; D is perhaps TRBD1 (5 bases). Trimming left V 1 base short and J 0 bases short, with 5 bases between. CDR1 MNHEY and CDR2 SMNVEV come from the germline V gene (reference sequence). The length of the CDR3 is 14 residues. CDR3 bases: TGTGCCAGCAGTTTATGGGGCAGCACAGATACGCAGTATTTT. This codes for CASSLWGSTDTQYF.

This chain links TRBV6-5 with TRBJ1-3; possibly TRBD1 for D (6 bases). V lost 7 bases and J lost 4, with 11 bases in between. The germline V gene encodes CDR1 MNHEY and CDR2 SVGAGI. CDR3 size: 13 residues. The DNA for the CDR3 is TGTGCCAGCATTAGGACAGAAGGAAACACCATATATTTT. Translated, it gives CASIRTEGNTIYF.

J is TRBJ1-6 and V is TRBV2; 9 bases fit TRBD1. The CDR3 totals 14 residues. Per germline, CDR1 SNHLY and CDR2 FYNNEI. Germline trimming cut 6 bases from V and 8 bases from J; bases unmatched to any gene: 5. CDR3 sequence (DNA): TGTGCCAGCAGCCAACAGGGGGCGGATTCACCCCTCCACTTT. As protein: CASSQQGADSPLHF.

The chain couples TRBV2 to TRBJ1-5; 9 bases are shared with TRBD1. The germline V gene has CDR1 SNHLY and CDR2 FYNNEI. With 5 bases clipped from V and 4 bases from J, the junction kept 9 bases outside the gene matches. The CDR3 runs 16 residues. The CDR3 DNA follows: TGTGCCAGCAGTTTTACGTGGGGGACAGGGAATCAGCCCCAGCATTTT. Translated: CASSFTWGTGNQPQHF.

The genes are TRBV14 and TRBJ1-2, with a possible D match to TRBD1 (5 bases). The length of the CDR3 is 13 residues. Germline V gene lookup returns CDR1 SGHDN and CDR2 FVKESK. Between the trimmed V and J ends, which lost 3 bases and 1 base, there was a span of 6 bases. CDR3 protein: CASSQTVNYGYTF. The DNA of the CDR3 is TGTGCCAGCAGCCAGACAGTTAACTATGGCTACACCTTC.

The chain recombines TRBV27 with TRBJ1-2; TRBD1 matches at 7 bases. The V gene end was trimmed by 0 bases and the J gene end by 4 bases; junction bases not matched to a gene: 8. Germline V gene sequence: CDR1 MNHEY, CDR2 SMNVEV (reference sequence). The CDR3 is 16 residues long. CDR3 sequence reads: CASSLSIRQGVYGYTF. DNA of the CDR3: TGTGCCAGCAGTTTATCGATCAGGCAGGGGGTCTATGGCTACACCTTC.

CDR3 coding DNA: TGTGCCAGCAGCCCGAGAACGACTAGAGGTACGCAGTATTTT. It specifies CASSPRTTRGTQYF. J is TRBJ2-3 and V is TRBV7-9; weak D call: TRBD2 (6 bases). V was shortened by 5 bases and J by 8 bases, with 17 bases between the two germline ends. Looked up from germline, CDR1 is SEHNR and CDR2 is FQNEAQ (reference sequence). The CDR3 has 14 amino acids.

The genes are TRBV4-3 and TRBJ2-3, with TRBD1 matching over 9 bases. From germline, CDR1 is LGHNA and CDR2 YSLEER. This CDR3 contains 16 residues. V shed 0 bases and J 1 base; nucleotides not matched to a gene: 2. The CDR3 DNA is TGCGCCAGCAGCCAAGAGTGGACAGGGGGCACAGATACGCAGTATTTT. As protein: CASSQEWTGGTDTQYF.

This sequence joins TRBV5-4 and TRBJ2-1, with unresolved D. Germline CDR1 and CDR2: SGHNT and YYREEE (reference sequence). The CDR3 covers 13 residues. V lost 5 bases, J lost 4 bases, and 10 bases lay in between. CDR3 bases: TGTGCCAGCAGACCTGAGACATACAATGAGCAGTTCTTC. Residues: CASRPETYNEQFF.

V usage is TRBV30 and J usage is TRBJ1-5; D is unresolved. The CDR3 runs 15 residues. Germline V gives CDR1 GTSNPN, CDR2 SVGIG (reference sequence). Trimming pared 5 bases from V and 0 bases from J, leaving 14 bases between. CDR3 residues: CAWERHRGSNQPQHF. In DNA form, the CDR3 reads TGTGCCTGGGAGCGCCATCGGGGTAGCAATCAGCCCCAGCATTTT. The full variable domain, rest sourced from reference TRBV30 and TRBJ1-5, is SQTIHQWPATLVQPVGSPLSLECTVEGTSNPNLYWYRQAAGRGLQLLFYSVGIGQISSEVPQNLSASRPQDRQFILSSKKLLLSDSGFYLCAWERHRGSNQPQHFGDGTRLSIL.

The chain links TRBV5-6 to TRBJ2-1, with 14 bases aligning to TRBD2. J lost 4 bases, V lost 4 bases, and 7 bases had no gene match. Germline lookup yields CDR1 SGHDT and CDR2 YYEEEE. This CDR3 is 17 amino acids long. The CDR3 DNA reads as TGTGCCAGCAGCCGGACTAGCGGGGGGACGGGTTACAATGAGCAGTTCTTC. It translates to CASSRTSGGTGYNEQFF.

The J gene is TRBJ1-1, the V gene TRBV4-1, with 12 bases matching TRBD1. Germline trimming cut 4 bases from V and 0 bases from J; bases unmatched to any gene: 18. The CDR3 covers 21 residues. CDR1 and CDR2 from the germline V gene are MGHRA and YSYEKL. CDR3 in DNA: TGCGCCAGCAGCCCCCCAAGGTCAACCGGGACAGGGGGCAAGTTGAACACTGAAGCTTTCTTT. Amino acid sequence: CASSPPRSTGTGGKLNTEAFF.

The chain has TRBV6-4 and TRBJ1-2, with TRBD1 matching 10 bases. CDR1 and CDR2 (germline): MRHNA, SNTAGT. J was trimmed by 2 bases and V by 5 bases; bases with no gene match: 5. CDR3 length: 15 amino acids. The CDR3 bases are TGTGCCAGCAGTCAAAGGACAGGGGGAAACTATGGCTACACCTTC. Protein product: CASSQRTGGNYGYTF.

V is TRBV5-1 and J is TRBJ2-5, with a weak D call TRBD1 (6 bases). With the DNA end fitting TRBJ2-7 better, the J assignment may be wrong. The CDR3 runs to 13 residues. Germline CDR1 and CDR2: SGHRS and YFSETQ. The CDR3 loop is CASTQGSSYEQYF. For the CDR3, the DNA is TGCGCCAGCACCCAGGGGAGCTCCTACGAGCAGTACTTC.

V and J are TRBV2 and TRBJ2-2; maybe TRBD1 (6 bases). V dropped 6 bases and J dropped 0 bases, with 14 bases sitting between them. The CDR3 spans 16 residues. The V gene's germline CDR1 is SNHLY and CDR2 FYNNEI. The chain's CDR3 is CASSVGTFANTGELFF. DNA of the CDR3: TGTGCCAGCAGCGTGGGGACATTCGCGAACACCGGGGAGCTGTTTTTT.